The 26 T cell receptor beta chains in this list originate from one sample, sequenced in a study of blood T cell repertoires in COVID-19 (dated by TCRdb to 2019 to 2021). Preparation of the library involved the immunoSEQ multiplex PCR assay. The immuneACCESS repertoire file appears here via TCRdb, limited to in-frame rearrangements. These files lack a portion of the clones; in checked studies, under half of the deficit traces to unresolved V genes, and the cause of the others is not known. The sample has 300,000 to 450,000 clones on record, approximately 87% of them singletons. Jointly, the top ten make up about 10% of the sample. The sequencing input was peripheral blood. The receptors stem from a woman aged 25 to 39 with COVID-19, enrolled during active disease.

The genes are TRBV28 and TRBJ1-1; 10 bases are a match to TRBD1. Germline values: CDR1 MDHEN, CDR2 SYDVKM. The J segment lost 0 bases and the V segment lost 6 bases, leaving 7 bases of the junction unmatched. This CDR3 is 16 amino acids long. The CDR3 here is CASSRGQGPMNTEAFF. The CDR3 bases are TGTGCCAGCAGCCGGGGACAGGGGCCTATGAACACTGAAGCTTTCTTT.

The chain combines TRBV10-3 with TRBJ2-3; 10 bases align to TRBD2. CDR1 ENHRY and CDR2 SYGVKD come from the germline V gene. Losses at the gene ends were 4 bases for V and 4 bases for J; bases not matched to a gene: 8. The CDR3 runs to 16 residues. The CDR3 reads CAISGLSGRAPDTQYF. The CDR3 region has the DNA TGTGCCATCAGTGGACTAAGCGGGAGGGCCCCAGATACGCAGTATTTT.

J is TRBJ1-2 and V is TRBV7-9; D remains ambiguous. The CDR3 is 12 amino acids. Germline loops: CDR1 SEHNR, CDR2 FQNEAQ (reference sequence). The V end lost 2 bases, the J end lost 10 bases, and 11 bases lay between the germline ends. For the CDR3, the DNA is TGTGCCAGCAGCTTACCCGAGCGAGACTACACCTTC. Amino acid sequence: CASSLPERDYTF.

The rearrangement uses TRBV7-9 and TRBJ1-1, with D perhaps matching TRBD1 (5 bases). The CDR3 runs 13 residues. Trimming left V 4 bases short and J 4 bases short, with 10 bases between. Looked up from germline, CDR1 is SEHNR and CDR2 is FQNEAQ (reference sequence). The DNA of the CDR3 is TGTGCCAGCAGCTGGGGCCAACTCACTGAAGCTTTCTTT. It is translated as CASSWGQLTEAFF.

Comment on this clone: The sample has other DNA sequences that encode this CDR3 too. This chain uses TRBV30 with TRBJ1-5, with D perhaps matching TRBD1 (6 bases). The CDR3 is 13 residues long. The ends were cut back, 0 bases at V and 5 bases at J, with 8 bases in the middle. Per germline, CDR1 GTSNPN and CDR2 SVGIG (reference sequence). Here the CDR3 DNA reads TGTGCCTGGAGTGTAGGGGGGGATCAGCCCCAGCATTTT. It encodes CAWSVGGDQPQHF.

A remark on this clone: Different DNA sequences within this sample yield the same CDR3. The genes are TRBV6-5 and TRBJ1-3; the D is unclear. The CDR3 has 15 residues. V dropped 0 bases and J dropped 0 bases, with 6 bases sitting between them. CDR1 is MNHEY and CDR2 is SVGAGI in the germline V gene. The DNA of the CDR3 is TGTGCCAGCAGTTACTCGGCCTCCTCTGGAAACACCATATATTTT. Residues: CASSYSASSGNTIYF.

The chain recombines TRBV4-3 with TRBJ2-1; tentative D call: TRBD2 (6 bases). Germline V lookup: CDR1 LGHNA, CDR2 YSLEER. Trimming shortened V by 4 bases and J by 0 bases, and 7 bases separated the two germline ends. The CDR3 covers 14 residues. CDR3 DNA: TGCGCCAGCAGCCGGGACTCCTCCTACAATGAGCAGTTCTTC. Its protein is CASSRDSSYNEQFF.

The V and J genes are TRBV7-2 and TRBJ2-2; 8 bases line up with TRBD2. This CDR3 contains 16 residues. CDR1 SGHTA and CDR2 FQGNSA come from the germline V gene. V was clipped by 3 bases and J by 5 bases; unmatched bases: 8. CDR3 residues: CASSFGLAGRTGELFF. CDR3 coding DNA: TGTGCCAGCAGCTTTGGGCTAGCGGGTAGGACCGGGGAGCTGTTTTTT.

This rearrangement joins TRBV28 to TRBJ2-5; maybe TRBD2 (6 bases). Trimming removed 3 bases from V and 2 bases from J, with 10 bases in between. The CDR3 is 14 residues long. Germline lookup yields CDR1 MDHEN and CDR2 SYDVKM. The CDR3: CASSLKAGQETQYF. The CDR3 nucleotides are TGTGCCAGCAGTTTGAAGGCGGGACAAGAGACCCAGTACTTC. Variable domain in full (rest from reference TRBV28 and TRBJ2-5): DVKVTQSSRYLVKRTGEKVFLECVQDMDHENMFWYRQDPGLGLRLIYFSYDVKMKEKGDIPEGYSVSREKKERFSLILESASTNQTSMYLCASSLKAGQETQYFGPGTRLLVL.

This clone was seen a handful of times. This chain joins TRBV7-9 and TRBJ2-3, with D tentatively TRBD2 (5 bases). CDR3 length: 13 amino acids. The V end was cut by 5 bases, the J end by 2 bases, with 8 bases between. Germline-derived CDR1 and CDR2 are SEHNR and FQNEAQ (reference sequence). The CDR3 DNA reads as TGTGCCAGCAGCCCAGACTACACAGATACGCAGTATTTT. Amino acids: CASSPDYTDTQYF.

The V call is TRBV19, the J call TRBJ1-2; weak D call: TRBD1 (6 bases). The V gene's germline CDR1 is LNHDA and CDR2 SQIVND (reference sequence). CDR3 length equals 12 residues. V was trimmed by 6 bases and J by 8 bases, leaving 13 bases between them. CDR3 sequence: CASRQGGSGYTF. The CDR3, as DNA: TGTGCCAGTAGACAGGGAGGGTCCGGCTACACCTTC.

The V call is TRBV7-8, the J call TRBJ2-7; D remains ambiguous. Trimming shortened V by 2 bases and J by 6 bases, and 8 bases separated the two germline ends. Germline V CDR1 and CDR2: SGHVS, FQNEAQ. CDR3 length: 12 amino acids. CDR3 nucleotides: TGTGCCAGCAGCTTACTACAGCTCGAGCAGTACTTC. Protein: CASSLLQLEQYF.

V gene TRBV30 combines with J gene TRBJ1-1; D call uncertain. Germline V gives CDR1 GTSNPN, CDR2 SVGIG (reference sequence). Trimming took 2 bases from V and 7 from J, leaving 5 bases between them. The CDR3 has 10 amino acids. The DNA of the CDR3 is TGTGCCTGGAGTCGCAGTGAAGCTTTCTTT. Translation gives CAWSRSEAFF.

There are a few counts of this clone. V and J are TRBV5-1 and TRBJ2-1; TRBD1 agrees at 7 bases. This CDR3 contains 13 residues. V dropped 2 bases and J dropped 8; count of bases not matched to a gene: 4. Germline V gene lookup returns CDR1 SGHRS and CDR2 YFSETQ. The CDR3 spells CASSFRGSDEQFF. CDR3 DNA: TGCGCCAGCAGCTTCAGGGGGAGCGATGAGCAGTTCTTC.

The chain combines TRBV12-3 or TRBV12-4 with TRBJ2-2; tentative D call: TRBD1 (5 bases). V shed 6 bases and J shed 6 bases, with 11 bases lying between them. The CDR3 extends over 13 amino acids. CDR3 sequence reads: CASRDSLPGELFF. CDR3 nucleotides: TGTGCCAGCAGAGACAGCCTCCCCGGGGAGCTGTTTTTT.

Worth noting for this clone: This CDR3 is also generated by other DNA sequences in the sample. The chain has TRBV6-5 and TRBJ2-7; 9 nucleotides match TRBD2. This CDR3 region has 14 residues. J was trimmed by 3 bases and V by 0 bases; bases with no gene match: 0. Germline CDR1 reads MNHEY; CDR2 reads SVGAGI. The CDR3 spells CASSYSSGSYEQYF. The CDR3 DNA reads TGTGCCAGCAGTTACTCTAGCGGGAGCTACGAGCAGTACTTC.

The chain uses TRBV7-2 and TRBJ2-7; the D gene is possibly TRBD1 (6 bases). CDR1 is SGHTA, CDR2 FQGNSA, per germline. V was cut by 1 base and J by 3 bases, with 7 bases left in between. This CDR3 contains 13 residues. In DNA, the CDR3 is TGTGCCAGCAGCTTAGAACAGGGCTACGAGCAGTACTTC. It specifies CASSLEQGYEQYF.

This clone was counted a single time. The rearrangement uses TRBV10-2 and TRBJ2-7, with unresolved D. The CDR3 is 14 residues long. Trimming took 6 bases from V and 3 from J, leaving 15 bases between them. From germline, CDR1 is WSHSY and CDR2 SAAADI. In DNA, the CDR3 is TGCGCCAGCAGCCAATACATCGCCGACTACGAGCAGTACTTC. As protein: CASSQYIADYEQYF.

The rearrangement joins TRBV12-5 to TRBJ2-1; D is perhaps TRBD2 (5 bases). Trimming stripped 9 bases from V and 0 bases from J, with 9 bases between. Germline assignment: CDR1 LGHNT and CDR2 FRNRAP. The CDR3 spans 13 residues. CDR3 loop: CASEGDSYNEQFF. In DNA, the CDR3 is TGTGCTAGCGAGGGAGACTCCTACAATGAGCAGTTCTTC.

CDR3 nucleotides: TGTGCCAGCAGCGCCGGGGGGGGCTCGAACACTGAAGCTTTCTTT. It encodes CASSAGGGSNTEAFF. The chain uses TRBV28 and TRBJ1-1; D is perhaps TRBD1 (6 bases). Deletions cut 6 bases from V and 1 base from J, with 15 bases between. The germline gives CDR1 MDHEN, CDR2 SYDVKM. The CDR3 consists of 15 residues.

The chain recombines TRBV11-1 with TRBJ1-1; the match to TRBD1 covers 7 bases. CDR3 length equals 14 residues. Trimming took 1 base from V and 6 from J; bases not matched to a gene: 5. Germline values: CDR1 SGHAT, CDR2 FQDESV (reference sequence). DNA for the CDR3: TGTGCCAGCAGCTTAGACAGGGGTCAGGCTGAAGCTTTCTTT. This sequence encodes CASSLDRGQAEAFF.

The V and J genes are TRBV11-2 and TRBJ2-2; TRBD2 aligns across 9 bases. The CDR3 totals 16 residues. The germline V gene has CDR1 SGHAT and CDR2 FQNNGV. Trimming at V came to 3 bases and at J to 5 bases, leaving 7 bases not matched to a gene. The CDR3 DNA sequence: TGTGCCAGCAGCTTCCCGGCTAGCGGGATTACCGGGGAGCTGTTTTTT. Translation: CASSFPASGITGELFF.

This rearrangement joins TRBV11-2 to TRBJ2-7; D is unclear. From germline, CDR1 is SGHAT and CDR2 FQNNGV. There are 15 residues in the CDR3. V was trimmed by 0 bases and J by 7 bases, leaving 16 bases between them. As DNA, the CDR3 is TGTGCCAGCAGCTTAGAGAGTTTGCGGATTCAGGAGCAGTACTTC. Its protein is CASSLESLRIQEQYF. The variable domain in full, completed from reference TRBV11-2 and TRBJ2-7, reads EAGVAQSPRYKIIEKRQSVAFWCNPISGHATLYWYQQILGQGPKLLIQFQNNGVVDDSQLPKDRFSAERLKGVDSTLKIQPAKLEDSAVYLCASSLESLRIQEQYFGPGTRLTVT.

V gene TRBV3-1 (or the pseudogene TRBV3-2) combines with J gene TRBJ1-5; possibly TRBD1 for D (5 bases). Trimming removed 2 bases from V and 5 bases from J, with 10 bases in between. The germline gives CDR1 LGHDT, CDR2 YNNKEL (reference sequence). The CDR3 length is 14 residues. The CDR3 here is CASSQQGSDQPQHF. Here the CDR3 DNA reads TGTGCCAGCAGCCAACAGGGCTCGGATCAGCCCCAGCATTTT.

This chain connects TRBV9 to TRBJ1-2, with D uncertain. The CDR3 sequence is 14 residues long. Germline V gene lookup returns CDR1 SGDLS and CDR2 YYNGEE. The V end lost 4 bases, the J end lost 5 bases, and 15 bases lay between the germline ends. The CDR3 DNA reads TGTGCCAGCAGCCCTCAAGACGGGATTTATGGCTACACCTTC. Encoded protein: CASSPQDGIYGYTF.

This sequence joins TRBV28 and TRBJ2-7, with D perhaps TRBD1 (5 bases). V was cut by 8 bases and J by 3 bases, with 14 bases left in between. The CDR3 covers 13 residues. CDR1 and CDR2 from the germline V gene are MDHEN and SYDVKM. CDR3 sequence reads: CASSLYQGYEQYF. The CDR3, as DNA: TGTGCCAGCTCTTTATACCAGGGCTACGAGCAGTACTTC.